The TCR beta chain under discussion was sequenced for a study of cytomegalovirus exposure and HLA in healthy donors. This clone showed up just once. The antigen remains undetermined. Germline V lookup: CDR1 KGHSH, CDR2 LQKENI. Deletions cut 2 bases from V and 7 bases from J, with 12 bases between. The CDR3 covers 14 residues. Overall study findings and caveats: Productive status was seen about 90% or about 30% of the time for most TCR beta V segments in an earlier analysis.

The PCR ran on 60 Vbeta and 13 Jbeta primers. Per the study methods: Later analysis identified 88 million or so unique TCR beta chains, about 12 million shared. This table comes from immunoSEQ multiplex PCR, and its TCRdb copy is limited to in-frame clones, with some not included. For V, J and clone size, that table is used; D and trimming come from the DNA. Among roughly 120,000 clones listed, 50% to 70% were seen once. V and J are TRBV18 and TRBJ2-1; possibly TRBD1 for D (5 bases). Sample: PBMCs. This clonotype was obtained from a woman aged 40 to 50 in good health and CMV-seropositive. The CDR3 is CASSPGPAGNEQFF. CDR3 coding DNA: TGTGCCAGCTCACCAGGGCCCGCAGGGAATGAGCAGTTCTTC.